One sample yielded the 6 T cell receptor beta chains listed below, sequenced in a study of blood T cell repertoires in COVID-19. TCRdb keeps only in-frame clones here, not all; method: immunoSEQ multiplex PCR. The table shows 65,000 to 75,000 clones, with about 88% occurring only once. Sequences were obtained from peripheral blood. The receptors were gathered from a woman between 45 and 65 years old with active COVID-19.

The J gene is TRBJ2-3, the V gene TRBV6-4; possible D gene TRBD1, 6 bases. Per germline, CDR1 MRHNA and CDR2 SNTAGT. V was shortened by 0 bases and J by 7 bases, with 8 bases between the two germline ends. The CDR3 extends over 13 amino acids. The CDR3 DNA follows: TGTGCCAGCAGTGACTCGGGGACAAATACGCAGTATTTT. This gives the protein CASSDSGTNTQYF.

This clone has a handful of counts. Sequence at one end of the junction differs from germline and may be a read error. CDR3 in amino acids: CASSDSLVVEFF. Written as DNA, the CDR3 is TGTGCCAGCAGTGACTCTTTGGTTGTAGAATTTTTT. The chain uses TRBV6-5 and TRBJ1-4, with D hard to call. This CDR3 has 12 amino acids. Germline assignment: CDR1 MNHEY and CDR2 SVGAGI.

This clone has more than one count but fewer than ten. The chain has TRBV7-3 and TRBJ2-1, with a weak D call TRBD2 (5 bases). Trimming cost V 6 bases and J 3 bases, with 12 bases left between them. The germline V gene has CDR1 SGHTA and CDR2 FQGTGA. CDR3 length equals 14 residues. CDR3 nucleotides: TGTGCCAGCAGGAAAAGCGGTTTCTACAATGAGCAGTTCTTC. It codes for CASRKSGFYNEQFF.

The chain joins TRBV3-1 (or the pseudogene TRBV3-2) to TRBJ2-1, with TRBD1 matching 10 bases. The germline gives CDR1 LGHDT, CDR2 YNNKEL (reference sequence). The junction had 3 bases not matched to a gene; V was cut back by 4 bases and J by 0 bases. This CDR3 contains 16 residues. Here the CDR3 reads CASSPGTGDSYNEQFF. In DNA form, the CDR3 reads TGTGCCAGCAGCCCCGGGACAGGGGACTCCTACAATGAGCAGTTCTTC.

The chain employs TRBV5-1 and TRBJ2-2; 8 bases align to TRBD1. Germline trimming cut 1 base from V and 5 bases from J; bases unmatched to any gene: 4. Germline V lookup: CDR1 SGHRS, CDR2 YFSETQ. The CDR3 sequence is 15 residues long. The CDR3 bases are TGCGCCAGCAGCTTGCGGACAGGGTGGACCGGGGAGCTGTTTTTT. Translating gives CASSLRTGWTGELFF. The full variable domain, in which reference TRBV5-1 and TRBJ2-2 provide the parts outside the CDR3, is KAGVTQTPRYLIKTRGQQVTLSCSPISGHRSVSWYQQTPGQGLQFLFEYFSETQRNKGNFPGRFSGRQFSNSRSEMNVSTLELGDSALYLCASSLRTGWTGELFFGEGSRLTVL.

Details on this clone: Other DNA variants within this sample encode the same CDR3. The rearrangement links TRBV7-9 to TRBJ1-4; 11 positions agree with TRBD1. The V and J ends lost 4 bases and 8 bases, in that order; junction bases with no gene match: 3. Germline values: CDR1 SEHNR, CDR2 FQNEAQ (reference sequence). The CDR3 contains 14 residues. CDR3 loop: CASSSGQGGEKLFF. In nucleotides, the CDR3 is TGTGCCAGCAGCTCGGGACAGGGGGGAGAAAAACTGTTTTTT.